The source of this TCR beta chain is a study of beta chain features in type 1 diabetes. Findings and limits, study-wide: Type 1 diabetes patients had fewer VDJ junction insertions and more deletions. In every one of the four CD4+ subsets, TCRB CDR3s were moderately but significantly shorter in Type 1 diabetes patients. Still unanswered here is whether HLA type influences TCRB rearrangement.

With regard to this clone: Antigen specificity is unknown.

Each sorted population was over 95% pure. The entirety of the isolated RNA underwent reverse transcription, so expressed TCRB transcripts were sequenced. Clones were sequenced by immunoSEQ multiplex PCR, and TCRdb holds only the in-frame ones, with some missing. The data hold more than 55,000 clones, with 50% to 55% observed a single time. This CDR3 comprises 16 residues. The V and J ends lost 0 bases and 6 bases, in that order; junction bases with no gene match: 10. Germline CDR1 reads SGHDT; CDR2 reads YYEEEE. The sample comprised Tregs from blood. The J gene is TRBJ2-5, the V gene TRBV5-6; 8 nucleotides match TRBD2. This receptor was taken from a woman aged 35 to 49 with type 1 diabetes. In DNA, the CDR3 is TGTGCCAGCAGCTTGGCTGGGGGACTAGGGATGAAGACCCAGTACTTC. It codes for CASSLAGGLGMKTQYF.